This T cell receptor beta chain was observed in a study of CD8 T cells in ankylosing spondylitis. The germline V gene encodes CDR1 SGHVS and CDR2 FQNEAQ. The CDR3 sequence is 13 residues long. V gave up 7 bases and J gave up 1 base, with 9 bases separating them. This clonotype was counted at least ten times. Its antigen is not identified. The study's findings and limits: Enrichment of disease-linked clones was reportedly significant in matched ankylosing spondylitis synovial fluid. The study identified a TCR beta motif of under ten highly homologous variants that appeared characteristic of ankylosing spondylitis blood. Researchers report that disease-linked clones proved CD8+ and relatively rare in peripheral blood.

Making the TCR beta libraries involved quantitative 5'-RACE with molecular barcodes. TCRdb processed the 5' RACE reads anew with MiXCR; each CDR3 protein has one entry. Altogether 200,000 to 250,000 distinct CDR3 sequences are present, 10% being singletons, with the ten largest covering about 20%. This TCR was recovered from a male donor with ankylosing spondylitis or in good health (not recorded which). This chain links TRBV7-8 with TRBJ2-3, with D possibly being TRBD1 (6 bases). Sequencing used blood, either unsorted or a sorted T cell fraction (not recorded which). The CDR3 reads CASTGARTDTQYF. CDR3 bases: TGTGCCAGCACAGGGGCCCGCACAGATACGCAGTATTTT.